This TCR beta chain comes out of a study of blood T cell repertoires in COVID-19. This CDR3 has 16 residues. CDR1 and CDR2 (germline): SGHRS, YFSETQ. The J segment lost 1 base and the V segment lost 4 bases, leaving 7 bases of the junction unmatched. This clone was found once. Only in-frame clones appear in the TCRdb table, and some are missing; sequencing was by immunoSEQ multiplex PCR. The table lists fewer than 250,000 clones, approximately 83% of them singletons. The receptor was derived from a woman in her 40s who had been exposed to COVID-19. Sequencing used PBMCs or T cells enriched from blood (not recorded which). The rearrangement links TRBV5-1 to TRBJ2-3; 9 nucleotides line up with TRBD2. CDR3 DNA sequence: TGCGCCAGCAGCGCCGCGGGGGGGCTCGGCACAGATACGCAGTATTTT. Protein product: CASSAAGGLGTDTQYF. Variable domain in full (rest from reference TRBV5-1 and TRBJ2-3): KAGVTQTPRYLIKTRGQQVTLSCSPISGHRSVSWYQQTPGQGLQFLFEYFSETQRNKGNFPGRFSGRQFSNSRSEMNVSTLELGDSALYLCASSAAGGLGTDTQYFGPGTRLTVL.